The 11 T cell receptor beta chains in this list originate from one sample, sequenced in a study of blood T cell repertoires in COVID-19 (TCRdb year 2020). Libraries were made using the immunoSEQ multiplex PCR assay. TCRdb retrieved this table from immuneACCESS and kept in-frame rearrangements only. Not all clones are present; in checked studies, unresolved V genes account for under half, and no reason is known for the remainder. Here the sample has 310,000 or so clones; 80% to 95% occur a single time. 0.95% to 1.2% of the sample comes from the top ten. Sequencing was done on a sample of PBMCs or T cells enriched from blood (not recorded which). All receptors derive from a woman in her twenties or thirties who had recovered from COVID-19.

V gene TRBV30 combines with J gene TRBJ1-4; D is ambiguous. Trimming left V 2 bases short and J 0 bases short, with 7 bases between. Germline values: CDR1 GTSNPN, CDR2 SVGIG (reference sequence). The CDR3 extends over 14 amino acids. The CDR3 reads CAWSRGATNEKLFF. In DNA form, the CDR3 reads TGTGCCTGGAGTCGCGGGGCAACTAATGAAAAACTGTTTTTT.

The chain has TRBV7-2 and TRBJ2-7; D is possibly TRBD2 (5 bases). The CDR3 extends over 15 amino acids. The ends were cut back, 1 base at V and 4 bases at J, with 14 bases in the middle. The germline V gene has CDR1 SGHTA and CDR2 FQGNSA. The CDR3 sequence is CASSLVGEPFYEQYF. In DNA form, the CDR3 reads TGTGCCAGCAGCTTAGTCGGGGAACCTTTTTACGAGCAGTACTTC.

The genes are TRBV7-3 and TRBJ2-3, with D possibly TRBD1 on 6 matching bases. The germline V gene has CDR1 SGHTA and CDR2 FQGTGA. Trimming stripped 5 bases from V and 2 bases from J, with 14 bases between. The CDR3 is made up of 15 amino acids. The CDR3 loop reads CASSPRGPDTDTQYF. In nucleotides, the CDR3 is TGTGCCAGCAGCCCCAGGGGACCCGACACAGATACGCAGTATTTT.

This clone came up once. V gene TRBV4-1 combines with J gene TRBJ2-7, with 8 bases lining up with TRBD1. The trim removed 5 bases at V and 0 bases at J, leaving 6 bases unmatched. Germline V gene data show CDR1 as MGHRA and CDR2 as YSYEKL. CDR3 size: 15 residues. CDR3 DNA: TGCGCCAGCAGCGGCCGGGACAGGAGCTCCTACGAGCAGTACTTC. Its protein product is CASSGRDRSSYEQYF.

The chain combines TRBV19 with TRBJ2-1; D remains ambiguous. CDR3 length: 15 residues. The germline V gene encodes CDR1 LNHDA and CDR2 SQIVND (reference sequence). Trimming shortened V by 5 bases and J by 2 bases, and 13 bases separated the two germline ends. Here the CDR3 reads CASSLIGGPYNEQFF. As DNA, the CDR3 is TGTGCCAGTAGTCTCATAGGTGGGCCCTACAATGAGCAGTTCTTC. The full variable domain, with the rest looked up from reference TRBV19 and TRBJ2-1, is DGGITQSPKYLFRKEGQNVTLSCEQNLNHDAMYWYRQDPGQGLRLIYYSQIVNDFQKGDIAEGYSVSREKKESFPLTVTSAQKNPTAFYLCASSLIGGPYNEQFFGPGTRLTVL.

The genes are TRBV28 and TRBJ2-4, with 9 bases identical to TRBD1. CDR1 MDHEN and CDR2 SYDVKM come from the germline V gene. The CDR3 sequence is 18 residues long. The V segment lost 5 bases and the J segment 0 bases; nucleotides outside the gene matches: 11. CDR3 protein: CASSPGQGHPLAKNIQYF. For the CDR3, the DNA is TGTGCCAGCAGTCCGGGACAGGGACATCCCTTAGCCAAAAACATTCAGTACTTC.

The chain recombines TRBV7-9 with TRBJ1-1, with TRBD1 matching 9 bases. CDR1 and CDR2 from the germline V gene are SEHNR and FQNEAQ (reference sequence). With V trimmed by 5 bases and J by 0 bases, 4 bases remained unmatched. The CDR3 totals 15 residues. The CDR3 spells CASSAGQGLNTEAFF. For the CDR3, the DNA is TGTGCCAGCAGCGCGGGACAGGGCCTGAACACTGAAGCTTTCTTT.

In DNA form, the CDR3 reads TGTGCCATCACCTTGGACAGGGGTGGAAACACCATATATTTT. Its protein product is CAITLDRGGNTIYF. The chain combines TRBV10-3 with TRBJ1-3; 9 bases are shared with TRBD1. The V and J ends lost 7 bases and 3 bases, in that order; junction bases with no gene match: 4. Germline CDR1 is ENHRY and CDR2 is SYGVKD. The CDR3 has 14 amino acids.

The chain is built from TRBV5-4 and TRBJ2-3; D not certain. CDR1 and CDR2 (germline): SGHNT, YYREEE (reference sequence). The CDR3 length is 14 residues. Trimming left V 4 bases short and J 1 base short, with 10 bases between. DNA of the CDR3: TGTGCCAGCAGCATTCGGGTGGGCACAGATACGCAGTATTTT. Protein product: CASSIRVGTDTQYF.

The chain carries TRBV3-1 (or the pseudogene TRBV3-2) and TRBJ2-1; 10 positions match TRBD2. J lost 2 bases, V lost 4 bases, and 14 bases had no gene match. The length of the CDR3 is 19 residues. The V gene's germline CDR1 is LGHDT and CDR2 YNNKEL (reference sequence). CDR3 sequence reads: CASSPFENSGRPAYNEQFF. The DNA of the CDR3 is TGTGCCAGCAGCCCTTTCGAGAATAGCGGGAGGCCCGCCTACAATGAGCAGTTCTTC.

This chain connects TRBV28 to TRBJ2-7; D unresolved. The ends were cut back, 6 bases at V and 3 bases at J, with 12 bases in the middle. This CDR3 comprises 13 residues. CDR1 is MDHEN and CDR2 is SYDVKM in the germline V gene. The CDR3, as DNA: TGTGCCAGCAGCAATCTATCGGGCTACGAGCAGTACTTC. This codes for CASSNLSGYEQYF. Based on the CDR3 plus reference TRBV28 and TRBJ2-7, the full variable domain is DVKVTQSSRYLVKRTGEKVFLECVQDMDHENMFWYRQDPGLGLRLIYFSYDVKMKEKGDIPEGYSVSREKKERFSLILESASTNQTSMYLCASSNLSGYEQYFGPGTRLTVT.